The rows below give T cell receptor beta chains drawn from one sample of a study of T cell responses to AZD1222 COVID-19 vaccine. Sequencing was performed with immunoSEQ multiplex PCR; in TCRdb, only in-frame clones are kept and a portion is missing. The table lists 150,000 to 200,000 clones, 90% to 95% of them singletons, with 4% to 5.5% in the top ten. The sample here was peripheral blood, taken 28 days after the second AZD1222 dose. The receptor set was obtained from an adult who received the AZD1222 COVID-19 vaccine. The CDR3 runs from the conserved cysteine through the conserved F or W. The D gene is left open where the match is weak. The size field is filled for only some rows; it gives once, few, many or a size class.

>.|TRBV28|TRBJ2-6|.
CASSPIFGAGANVLTF
TGTGCCAGCAGCCCGATATTTGGGGCTGGGGCCAACGTCCTGACTTTC
>TRBD2|TRBV27|TRBJ2-1|.
CASTQTSGRGGHEQFF
TGTGCCAGCACCCAGACTAGCGGGAGAGGTGGACATGAGCAGTTCTTC
>.|TRBV21-1|TRBJ2-7|.
CASERGVGNLCEQYF
TGTGCCAGCGAGCGCGGGGTTGGTAACCTGTGCGAGCAGTACTTC
>.|TRBV7-8|TRBJ1-5|once
CASSLVGGLQSNQPQHF
TGTGCCAGCAGCTTAGTGGGGGGCCTACAGAGCAATCAGCCCCAGCATTTT
>TRBD1|TRBV5-4|TRBJ2-7|.
CASSSQGQGYYEQYF
TGTGCCAGCAGCTCCCAGGGACAGGGGTACTACGAGCAGTACTTC
>.|TRBV11-3|TRBJ2-5|.
CASSPPPTAYQETQYF
TGTGCCAGCAGCCCCCCACCGACTGCGTACCAAGAGACCCAGTACTTC
>TRBD1|TRBV27|TRBJ1-1|few
CASSSPLRTGKNTEAFF
TGTGCCAGCAGTTCCCCACTTAGGACAGGGAAGAACACTGAAGCTTTCTTT
>TRBD2|TRBV5-1|TRBJ2-1|.
CASSLWRGFYNEQFF
TGCGCCAGCAGCTTGTGGCGGGGGTTTTACAATGAGCAGTTCTTC
>.|TRBV19|TRBJ1-5|.
CASSVDRSNQPQHF
TGTGCCAGTAGTGTCGACAGGTCTAATCAGCCCCAGCATTTT
>.|TRBV7-2|TRBJ2-5|.
CASSTSGMETQYF
TGTGCCAGCAGCACCTCAGGGATGGAGACCCAGTACTTC
>.|TRBV7-9|TRBJ2-1|.
CASSQKSGLEQFF
TGTGCCAGCAGCCAAAAAAGCGGGCTGGAGCAGTTCTTC
>.|TRBV6-1|TRBJ2-1|.
CASSDQGLSEQFF
TGTGCCAGCAGTGATCAGGGTTTGAGTGAGCAGTTCTTC
>.|TRBV21-1|TRBJ2-3|.
CASSKGLRTGQCTDTQYF
TGTGCCAGCAGCAAAGGTTTAAGGACAGGACAATGCACAGATACGCAGTATTTT
>TRBD1|TRBV19|TRBJ2-2|.
CASSIKDRGPLVGLFF
TGTGCCAGTAGTATTAAGGACAGGGGCCCGTTAGTAGGGCTGTTTTTT
>TRBD1|TRBV7-2|TRBJ1-2|.
CASSSRDRGLPHTF
TGTGCCAGCAGTTCGCGGGACAGGGGCCTCCCCCACACCTTC
>.|TRBV28|TRBJ2-7|.
CASSLGTFYEQYF
TGTGCCAGCAGTTTAGGTACCTTCTACGAGCAGTACTTC
>.|TRBV3-1/TRBV3-2|TRBJ1-3|.
CASSQVVSSGNTIYF
TGTGCCAGCAGCCAAGTTGTGAGCTCTGGAAACACCATATATTTT
>TRBD2|TRBV3-1/TRBV3-2|TRBJ2-7|.
CASSAGTSVSYEQYF
TGTGCCAGCAGTGCCGGGACTAGCGTTTCCTACGAGCAGTACTTC